These 15 T cell receptor beta chains originate from one sample sequenced in a study of cytomegalovirus exposure and HLA in healthy donors. This PCR relied on a set of 60 Vbeta primers and 13 Jbeta primers. Sequencing used immunoSEQ multiplex PCR; TCRdb keeps in-frame clones, though not all of them. The table lists over 100,000 clones, 70% to 80% of them singletons. The sequencing sample was made of PBMCs. The receptors shown here come from a woman aged 40 to 50 in good health and CMV-seropositive.

The chain recombines TRBV27 with TRBJ1-6, with 8 bases aligning to TRBD1. Germline V gene lookup returns CDR1 MNHEY and CDR2 SMNVEV (reference sequence). There are 15 residues in the CDR3. The V gene end was trimmed by 4 bases and the J gene end by 5 bases; junction bases not matched to a gene: 4. CDR3 coding DNA: TGTGCCAGCAGTTCAGCGGACAGGGATAATTCACCCCTCCACTTT. It yields the protein CASSSADRDNSPLHF.

In DNA form, the CDR3 reads TGTGCCAGCAGTTGGGACGGACAGGGTAACTATGGCTACACCTTC. Translating gives CASSWDGQGNYGYTF. The rearrangement joins TRBV6-5 to TRBJ1-2; TRBD1 matches 8 bases. The CDR3 consists of 15 residues. Trimming at V came to 4 bases and at J to 1 base, leaving 5 bases not matched to a gene. CDR1 MNHEY and CDR2 SVGAGI come from the germline V gene.

This chain uses TRBV27 with TRBJ1-1; 9 positions agree with TRBD1. The CDR3 extends over 18 amino acids. V gave up 6 bases and J gave up 7 bases; unmatched junction bases: 21. Germline CDR1 is MNHEY and CDR2 is SMNVEV (reference sequence). The CDR3 nucleotides read TGTGCCAGCAGCCGGGGACAGGGAATTACTAGTAGGGTGGGTGAAGCTTTCTTT. Translation: CASSRGQGITSRVGEAFF.

This chain joins TRBV5-1 and TRBJ2-5, with D possibly TRBD1 on 5 matching bases. Per germline, CDR1 SGHRS and CDR2 YFSETQ. The V and J ends lost 5 bases and 1 base respectively, with 9 bases between them. There are 13 residues in the CDR3. In DNA, the CDR3 is TGCGCCAGCAGTACAGGCTCCCAAGAGACCCAGTACTTC. This codes for CASSTGSQETQYF.

The V gene is TRBV5-1, the J gene TRBJ1-2, with 12 nucleotides matching TRBD1. The V segment lost 0 bases and the J segment 8 bases; nucleotides outside the gene matches: 2. The germline V gene encodes CDR1 SGHRS and CDR2 YFSETQ. This CDR3 has 14 amino acids. CDR3 loop: CASSLGDRGQGYTF. The CDR3 nucleotides read TGCGCCAGCAGCTTGGGGGACAGGGGGCAAGGCTACACCTTC.

Only a few counts were recorded for this clone. V and J are TRBV6-5 and TRBJ2-1; D is ambiguous. Germline CDR1 reads MNHEY; CDR2 reads SVGAGI. Deletions cut 1 base from V and 5 bases from J, with 9 bases between. This CDR3 contains 14 residues. The chain's CDR3 is CASSYLAGNNEQFF. CDR3 nucleotides: TGTGCCAGCAGTTACTTGGCAGGCAACAATGAGCAGTTCTTC.

This clone occurred a few times. V gene TRBV6-1 combines with J gene TRBJ2-4; maybe TRBD2 (6 bases). V was pared by 0 bases and J by 2 bases, with 8 bases between. CDR1 and CDR2 from the germline V gene are MNHNS and SASEGT. CDR3 length equals 15 residues. As DNA, the CDR3 is TGTGCCAGCAGTGAAGCTGCGGGAACCAAAAACATTCAGTACTTC. The encoded protein is CASSEAAGTKNIQYF.

The chain uses TRBV5-4 and TRBJ1-2; 9 nucleotides align to TRBD1. Germline CDR1 and CDR2: SGHNT and YYREEE (reference sequence). V trimming: 3 bases; J trimming: 3 bases; junction bases outside the gene matches: 3. The CDR3 is 14 residues long. The DNA for the CDR3 is TGTGCCAGCAGCTCCTGGACAGGGGACTATGGCTACACCTTC. Protein product: CASSSWTGDYGYTF.

The rearrangement links TRBV19 to TRBJ2-3; no clear D. Per germline, CDR1 LNHDA and CDR2 SQIVND (reference sequence). V lost 4 bases to trimming and J lost 2 bases, with 10 bases between them. The CDR3 runs to 14 residues. CDR3 amino acids: CASSKQDLTDTQYF. In nucleotides, the CDR3 is TGTGCCAGTAGTAAGCAGGATCTCACAGATACGCAGTATTTT. The whole variable domain, remainder taken from reference TRBV19 and TRBJ2-3, is DGGITQSPKYLFRKEGQNVTLSCEQNLNHDAMYWYRQDPGQGLRLIYYSQIVNDFQKGDIAEGYSVSREKKESFPLTVTSAQKNPTAFYLCASSKQDLTDTQYFGPGTRLTVL.

The chain joins TRBV4-1 to TRBJ1-2; D gene uncertain. CDR1 MGHRA and CDR2 YSYEKL come from the germline V gene. This CDR3 spans 16 amino acids. The germline V and J ends were trimmed by 3 bases and 8 bases, with 22 bases remaining between them. CDR3 bases: TGCGCCAGCAGCCACCTATTTAGCAACCAATCAGAAGGCTACACCTTC. Translated, it gives CASSHLFSNQSEGYTF.

This chain uses TRBV5-5 with TRBJ1-1; D not certain. V lost 0 bases and J lost 1, with 4 bases in between. CDR1 and CDR2 from the germline V gene are SGHKS and YYEKEE (reference sequence). There are 13 residues in the CDR3. The CDR3, as DNA: TGTGCCAGCAGCTTGGCCAGGAACACTGAAGCTTTCTTT. Translating it yields CASSLARNTEAFF.

The chain has TRBV5-1 and TRBJ1-1; 7 bases agree with TRBD1. The CDR3 loop spans 14 amino acids. Per the germline V gene, CDR1 is SGHRS and CDR2 is YFSETQ. V was pared by 0 bases and J by 5 bases, with 4 bases of the junction left unmatched. The CDR3 spells CASSLAPGQTEAFF. The DNA of the CDR3 is TGCGCCAGCAGCTTGGCCCCGGGACAGACTGAAGCTTTCTTT.

The chain links TRBV12-5 to TRBJ1-1; D is unresolved. The germline gives CDR1 LGHNT, CDR2 FRNRAP. This CDR3 spans 9 amino acids. V was trimmed by 10 bases and J by 4 bases, leaving 4 bases between them. CDR3 coding DNA: TGTGCTAAGCTCACTGAAGCTTTCTTT. It codes for CAKLTEAFF.

This rearrangement joins TRBV7-6 to TRBJ2-3; TRBD1 agrees at 8 bases. Per the germline V gene, CDR1 is SGHVS and CDR2 is FNYEAQ. The CDR3 contains 12 residues. The V segment lost 3 bases and the J segment 8 bases; nucleotides outside the gene matches: 1. The DNA for the CDR3 is TGTGCCAGCAGCTTCCAGGGGGCTACGCAGTATTTT. Translated, it gives CASSFQGATQYF.

This chain joins TRBV2 and TRBJ1-5; 7 nucleotides match TRBD1. V was pared by 6 bases and J by 0 bases, with 5 bases of the junction left unmatched. Germline V gene lookup returns CDR1 SNHLY and CDR2 FYNNEI. The CDR3 is 15 residues long. CDR3 DNA: TGTGCCAGCAGGCCCGGGACAGTTAGCAATCAGCCCCAGCATTTT. This encodes CASRPGTVSNQPQHF.